The 28 T cell receptor beta chains reported below all come from one sample, sequenced in a study of cytomegalovirus exposure and HLA in healthy donors (TCRdb year 2017). Library prep was done by the immunoSEQ multiplex PCR assay. For the multiplex PCR, a mixture combining 60 forward primers for TCR Vbeta segments and 13 reverse primers for TCR Jbeta segments was used. What TCRdb holds here is the immuneACCESS table cut down to in-frame rearrangements. Part of the clones is not present; checked against another copy, under half of the missing clones reflect an unresolved V gene, and the others are unexplained. This sample is represented by over 50,000 clones; approximately 71% of them were singletons. The ten largest clones add up to approximately 30% of the sample. What was sequenced was PBMCs. These TCRs come from a man in his forties in good health and CMV-seropositive.

This clone was observed a handful of times. The chain uses TRBV7-3 and TRBJ2-3, with D hard to call. V gave up 1 base and J gave up 0 bases, with 17 bases separating them. Germline V CDR1 and CDR2: SGHTA, FQGTGA. The CDR3 totals 18 residues. The CDR3 reads CASSLSPITAASTDTQYF. CDR3 DNA sequence: TGTGCCAGCAGCTTAAGCCCGATCACTGCCGCTAGCACAGATACGCAGTATTTT.

The V and J genes are TRBV7-6 and TRBJ1-1; 9 nucleotides line up with TRBD1. This CDR3 contains 18 residues. CDR1 SGHVS and CDR2 FNYEAQ come from the germline V gene. The J segment lost 1 base and the V segment lost 1 base, leaving 10 bases of the junction unmatched. The CDR3 sequence: CASSLVPGDREGNTEAFF. CDR3 bases: TGTGCCAGCAGCTTAGTACCGGGGGACAGGGAGGGGAACACTGAAGCTTTCTTT.

The chain has TRBV28 and TRBJ1-5; TRBD1 might be the D (6 bases). CDR1 and CDR2 (germline): MDHEN, SYDVKM. This CDR3 comprises 13 residues. Trimming pared 8 bases from V and 4 bases from J, leaving 12 bases between. For the CDR3, the DNA is TGTGCCAGCGCCCGGACAGTTAATCAGCCCCAGCATTTT. This translates into CASARTVNQPQHF. Full variable domain (missing parts from reference TRBV28 and TRBJ1-5): DVKVTQSSRYLVKRTGEKVFLECVQDMDHENMFWYRQDPGLGLRLIYFSYDVKMKEKGDIPEGYSVSREKKERFSLILESASTNQTSMYLCASARTVNQPQHFGDGTRLSIL.

About this clone: The same CDR3 is also encoded by other DNA sequences in this sample. The rearrangement uses TRBV4-1 and TRBJ1-2; 9 nucleotides agree with TRBD1. The CDR3 has 14 amino acids. The junction had 8 bases not matched to a gene; V was cut back by 4 bases and J by 8 bases. Germline V CDR1 and CDR2: MGHRA, YSYEKL. CDR3 loop: CASSLRQGGGGYTF. The DNA for the CDR3 is TGCGCCAGCAGCCTCAGACAGGGGGGCGGCGGCTACACCTTC.

The rearrangement joins TRBV19 to TRBJ2-5; 10 positions agree with TRBD2. Germline loops: CDR1 LNHDA, CDR2 SQIVND (reference sequence). CDR3 length: 16 amino acids. The V and J ends lost 5 bases and 1 base, in that order; junction bases with no gene match: 7. The DNA for the CDR3 is TGTGCCAGTAGTTACGGACTAGCGGTATCCCAAGAGACCCAGTACTTC. Protein product: CASSYGLAVSQETQYF.

This chain joins TRBV5-1 and TRBJ2-7; 8 bases map to TRBD1. This CDR3 has 14 amino acids. Germline-derived CDR1 and CDR2 are SGHRS and YFSETQ. The ends lost 5 bases at V and 6 bases at J; junction bases unmatched: 10. CDR3 sequence: CASSYAGGRGEQYF. The CDR3 DNA follows: TGCGCCAGCAGTTACGCAGGGGGCAGGGGCGAGCAGTACTTC.

The genes are TRBV7-9 and TRBJ2-2, with 9 bases matching TRBD2. Germline values: CDR1 SEHNR, CDR2 FQNEAQ (reference sequence). V shed 6 bases and J 5 bases; nucleotides not matched to a gene: 7. The CDR3 sequence is 15 residues long. The CDR3 DNA sequence: TGTGCCAGCAGATCGGTAGCGGGGGATACCGGGGAGCTGTTTTTT. Translation gives CASRSVAGDTGELFF.

J is TRBJ2-7 and V is TRBV2; 8 bases fit TRBD1. Germline values: CDR1 SNHLY, CDR2 FYNNEI. V dropped 9 bases and J dropped 4; count of bases not matched to a gene: 8. The CDR3 sequence is 13 residues long. CDR3 amino acids: CASAKQGVYEQYF. The CDR3 coding sequence is TGTGCCAGTGCGAAACAGGGGGTGTACGAGCAGTACTTC.

The V call is TRBV7-8, the J call TRBJ2-3; D not resolved. Trimming cost V 0 bases and J 3 bases, with 7 bases left between them. This CDR3 is built from 14 residues. Germline V gene data show CDR1 as SGHVS and CDR2 as FQNEAQ. Written as DNA, the CDR3 is TGTGCCAGCAGCTTAGCGGAACAGACAGATACGCAGTATTTT. Translation: CASSLAEQTDTQYF.

CDR3 amino acids: CASSPLADTDTQYF. The CDR3 nucleotides read TGTGCCAGCAGCCCACTAGCGGATACAGATACGCAGTATTTT. The gene calls are TRBV2 and TRBJ2-3; 8 nucleotides align to TRBD2. The V and J ends lost 6 bases and 3 bases, in that order; junction bases with no gene match: 5. Germline V lookup: CDR1 SNHLY, CDR2 FYNNEI. The CDR3 totals 14 residues.

In the case of this clone: The same CDR3 is also encoded by other DNA sequences in this sample. The chain links TRBV5-1 to TRBJ2-5; D unresolved. CDR3 size: 13 residues. V lost 0 bases to trimming and J lost 0 bases, with 3 bases between them. CDR1 SGHRS and CDR2 YFSETQ come from the germline V gene. In DNA form, the CDR3 reads TGCGCCAGCAGCTTGGGCGACCAAGAGACCCAGTACTTC. Translating gives CASSLGDQETQYF.

This clone was counted only a few times. The rearrangement uses TRBV30 and TRBJ1-5, with unresolved D. CDR3 length equals 14 residues. The V end was cut by 0 bases, the J end by 0 bases, with 6 bases between. Looked up from germline, CDR1 is GTSNPN and CDR2 is SVGIG (reference sequence). The CDR3 loop is CAWSVSDSNQPQHF. CDR3 sequence (DNA): TGTGCCTGGAGTGTCAGTGATAGCAATCAGCCCCAGCATTTT.

CDR3 sequence: CASSSGTSGFTDTQYF. The CDR3, as DNA: TGCGCCAGCAGCAGCGGGACTAGCGGGTTCACAGATACGCAGTATTTT. This chain joins TRBV5-1 and TRBJ2-3; 12 bases align to TRBD2. With 4 bases clipped from V and 2 bases from J, the junction kept 5 bases outside the gene matches. This CDR3 region has 16 residues. Germline V lookup: CDR1 SGHRS, CDR2 YFSETQ. Together with reference TRBV5-1 and TRBJ2-3, the CDR3 gives the full variable domain: KAGVTQTPRYLIKTRGQQVTLSCSPISGHRSVSWYQQTPGQGLQFLFEYFSETQRNKGNFPGRFSGRQFSNSRSEMNVSTLELGDSALYLCASSSGTSGFTDTQYFGPGTRLTVL.

V and J are TRBV10-1 and TRBJ2-5; perhaps TRBD1 as D (6 bases). Germline values: CDR1 WNHNN, CDR2 SYGVQD (reference sequence). The V gene lost 0 bases and the J gene lost 2 bases, with 7 bases spanning the gap. CDR3 length: 14 amino acids. The CDR3 region is CASSESGQQETQYF. In nucleotides, the CDR3 is TGCGCCAGCAGTGAGTCGGGACAACAAGAGACCCAGTACTTC.

Here the CDR3 reads CASSLGEADTQYF. The CDR3 DNA is TGCGCCAGCAGCTTAGGGGAGGCAGATACGCAGTATTTT. The chain has TRBV5-1 and TRBJ2-3; TRBD2 is a possible D gene (6 bases). Germline values: CDR1 SGHRS, CDR2 YFSETQ. Trimming removed 2 bases from V and 4 bases from J, with 8 bases in between. The CDR3 extends over 13 amino acids.

The CDR3 DNA is TGTGCCAGCAGCCGTGGTTCGGGGGGCGCCTCTGGAAACACCATATATTTT. Translated: CASSRGSGGASGNTIYF. The rearrangement links TRBV7-2 to TRBJ1-3, with D possibly TRBD1 on 6 matching bases. Between the trimmed V and J ends, which lost 5 bases and 0 bases, there was a span of 17 bases. This CDR3 has 17 residues. The germline CDR1 and CDR2 sequences are SGHTA and FQGNSA.

This clone was detected only once. The rearrangement uses TRBV4-3 and TRBJ2-3, with 7 bases fitting TRBD1. J gave up 5 bases and V 3 bases, and 2 bases lay outside the gene matches. CDR1 is LGHNA, CDR2 YSLEER, per germline. This CDR3 is 13 amino acids long. CDR3 DNA: TGCGCCAGCAGCCATAGACAGGGAGATACGCAGTATTTT. This sequence encodes CASSHRQGDTQYF.

This chain uses TRBV4-1 with TRBJ2-3; perhaps TRBD1 as D (5 bases). The V gene lost 4 bases and the J gene lost 0 bases, with 8 bases spanning the gap. This CDR3 has 14 residues. The germline V gene has CDR1 MGHRA and CDR2 YSYEKL. Here the CDR3 DNA reads TGCGCCAGCAGCCCGGCAGGGAGCACAGATACGCAGTATTTT. Residues: CASSPAGSTDTQYF.

The genes are TRBV5-4 and TRBJ2-7; TRBD1 aligns across 7 bases. Germline CDR1 reads SGHNT; CDR2 reads YYREEE (reference sequence). This CDR3 is built from 14 residues. In DNA form, the CDR3 reads TGTGCGACCACCTCCGGGACAGAGAAGTACGAGCAGTACTTC. Translated, it gives CATTSGTEKYEQYF.

The chain combines TRBV25-1 with TRBJ1-2; D not certain. The CDR3 spans 15 residues. In germline, CDR1 is MGHDK, CDR2 SYGVNS. V shed 2 bases and J shed 5 bases, with 15 bases lying between them. The CDR3 is CASSEGRPGGYGYTF. In nucleotides, the CDR3 is TGTGCCAGCAGTGAAGGGCGACCCGGAGGGTATGGCTACACCTTC.

This clone was detected a few times. The chain couples TRBV29-1 to TRBJ2-7; weak D call: TRBD2 (7 bases). Trimming took 5 bases from V and 4 from J, leaving 15 bases between them. Germline V gives CDR1 SQVTM, CDR2 ANQGSEA. This CDR3 region has 13 residues. CDR3 loop: CSVLKGGGYEQYF. As DNA, the CDR3 is TGCAGCGTTTTGAAGGGAGGGGGATACGAGCAGTACTTC.

Notes on this clone: Lacking the conserved final phenylalanine or tryptophan, this CDR3 likely reflects a read error. This chain links TRBV29-1 with TRBJ2-2; D is perhaps TRBD2 (7 bases). Trimming cost V 6 bases and J 3 bases, with 14 bases left between them. The germline CDR1 and CDR2 sequences are SQVTM and ANQGSEA. The CDR3 contains 14 residues. CDR3 nucleotides: TGCAGCGTCCTTTGGGGGGGCGACACCGGGGAGCTGTTTGTT. Its protein is CSVLWGGDTGELFV.

As concerns this clone: At one end the junction does not follow the germline gene, possibly because of a read error. This chain joins TRBV6-6 and TRBJ1-2, with 8 bases that match TRBD1. The CDR3 consists of 16 residues. Looked up from germline, CDR1 is MNHNY and CDR2 is SVGAGI (reference sequence). The CDR3 DNA is TGTGCCAGCAGTTACTCTTTGGGACAGGCAAACTATGGCTCCACCTTC. Translation gives CASSYSLGQANYGSTF.

The chain links TRBV19 to TRBJ1-1, with a weak D call TRBD1 (5 bases). The germline V gene has CDR1 LNHDA and CDR2 SQIVND (reference sequence). The CDR3 is made up of 15 amino acids. The V end was cut by 6 bases, the J end by 0 bases, with 14 bases between. The CDR3 here is CASRKGAKLNTEAFF. CDR3 in DNA: TGTGCCAGTAGGAAAGGGGCAAAGCTGAACACTGAAGCTTTCTTT. Variable domain in full (rest from reference TRBV19 and TRBJ1-1): DGGITQSPKYLFRKEGQNVTLSCEQNLNHDAMYWYRQDPGQGLRLIYYSQIVNDFQKGDIAEGYSVSREKKESFPLTVTSAQKNPTAFYLCASRKGAKLNTEAFFGQGTRLTVV.

In its sample, this clone was seen once. V usage is TRBV29-1 and J usage is TRBJ2-5, with D possibly being TRBD2 (5 bases). The V gene lost 4 bases and the J gene lost 4 bases, with 10 bases spanning the gap. The germline V gene has CDR1 SQVTM and CDR2 ANQGSEA. The CDR3 spans 12 residues. The CDR3 region has the DNA TGCAGCGTTGCGGACTTGGGAGAGACCCAGTACTTC. Translated: CSVADLGETQYF.

The DNA of the CDR3 is TGCGCCAGCAGCTTGAGACAGGTCGGGACAGGGGTAACCGGGGAGCTGTTTTTT. It yields the protein CASSLRQVGTGVTGELFF. The V and J genes are TRBV5-1 and TRBJ2-2; 10 bases line up with TRBD1. The CDR3 totals 18 residues. Germline V gene lookup returns CDR1 SGHRS and CDR2 YFSETQ. Trimming removed 1 base from V and 5 bases from J; junction bases left unmatched: 11.

The chain joins TRBV4-2 to TRBJ2-1; D is unclear. V was trimmed by 0 bases and J by 0 bases, leaving 9 bases between them. This CDR3 spans 16 amino acids. Looked up from germline, CDR1 is LGHNA and CDR2 is YNFKEQ. The CDR3 spells CASSQDNWSSYNEQFF. CDR3 bases: TGTGCCAGCAGCCAAGATAACTGGAGCTCCTACAATGAGCAGTTCTTC.

V is TRBV19 and J is TRBJ1-5; possible D gene TRBD1, 5 bases. Germline V gives CDR1 LNHDA, CDR2 SQIVND (reference sequence). Trimming took 3 bases from V and 4 from J, leaving 16 bases between them. This CDR3 is built from 16 residues. The CDR3 region has the DNA TGTGCCAGTAGTATTCAGGTCAGGACAATTAATCAGCCCCAGCATTTT. Translating gives CASSIQVRTINQPQHF.